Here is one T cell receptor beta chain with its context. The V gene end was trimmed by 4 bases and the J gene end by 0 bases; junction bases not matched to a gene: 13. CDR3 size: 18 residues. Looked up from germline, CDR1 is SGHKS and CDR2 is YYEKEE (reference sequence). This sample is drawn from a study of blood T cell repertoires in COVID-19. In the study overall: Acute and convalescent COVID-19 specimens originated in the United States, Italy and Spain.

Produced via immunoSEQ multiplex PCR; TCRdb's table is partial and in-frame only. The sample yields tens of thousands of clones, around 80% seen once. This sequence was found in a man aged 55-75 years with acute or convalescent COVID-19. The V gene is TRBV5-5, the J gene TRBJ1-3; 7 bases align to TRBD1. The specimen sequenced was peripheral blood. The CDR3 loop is CASSLRQGMVDSGNTIYF. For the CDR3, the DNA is TGTGCCAGCAGCCTTAGACAGGGAATGGTGGACTCTGGAAACACCATATATTTT.